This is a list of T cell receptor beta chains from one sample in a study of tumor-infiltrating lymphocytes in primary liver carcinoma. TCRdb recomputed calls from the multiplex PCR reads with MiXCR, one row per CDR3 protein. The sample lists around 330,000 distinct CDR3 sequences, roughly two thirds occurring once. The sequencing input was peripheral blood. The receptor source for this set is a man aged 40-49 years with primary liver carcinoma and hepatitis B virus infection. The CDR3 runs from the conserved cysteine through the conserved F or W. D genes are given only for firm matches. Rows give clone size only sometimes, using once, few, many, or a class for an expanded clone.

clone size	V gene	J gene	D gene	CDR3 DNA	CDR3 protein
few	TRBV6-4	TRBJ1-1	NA	TGTGCCAGCAGTGACGGGGATGGAACTGAAGCTTTCTTT	CASSDGDGTEAFF
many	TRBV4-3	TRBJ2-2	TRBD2	TGCGCCAGCAGCCTGGGACTAGCGGGAGGTTCCACCGGGGAGCTGTTTTTT	CASSLGLAGGSTGELFF
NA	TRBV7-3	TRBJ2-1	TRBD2	TGTGCCAGCAGCGGAAGGACTAGCGGTGAGCAGTTCTTC	CASSGRTSGEQFF
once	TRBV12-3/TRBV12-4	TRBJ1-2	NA	TGTGTCAGCAGTTTGACTAATCACCGCTACACCTTC	CVSSLTNHRYTF
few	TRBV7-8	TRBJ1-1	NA	TGTGCCAGCAGCTTGCGGGAGAGGTCCACTGAAGCTTTCTTT	CASSLRERSTEAFF
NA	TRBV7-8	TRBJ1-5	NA	TGTGCCAGCAGCGAGCAGGGTAAAACTACGAATCAGCCCCAGCATTTT	CASSEQGKTTNQPQHF
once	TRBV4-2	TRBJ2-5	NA	TGTGCCAGCAGCCAAGAGCTGGAGGGCCCTGAGACCCTGTACTTC	CASSQELEGPETLYF
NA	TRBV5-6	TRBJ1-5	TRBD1	TGTGCCAGCAGTTCGCTCCGGGACAGTACCCTTGTCGGCAATCAGCTCCAGCATTTT	CASSSLRDSTLVGNQLQHF
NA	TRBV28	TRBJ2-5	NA	TGTGCCAGCAGCGCCATGGGGGCAGGACAAGAGACCCAGTACTTC	CASSAMGAGQETQYF
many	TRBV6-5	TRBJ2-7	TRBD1	TGTGCCAGCAGTCGAAGGACAGGGAGCGAGCAGTACTTC	CASSRRTGSEQYF
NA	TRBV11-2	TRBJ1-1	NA	TGTGCCAGCAGCCCGAATTCTTTATTGAGATTGAACACTGAAGCTTTCTTT	CASSPNSLLRLNTEAFF
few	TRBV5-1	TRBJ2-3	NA	TGCGCCAGCTGGGGAGGACAGAGGGCCCTTGAGGATACGCAGTATTTT	CASWGGQRALEDTQYF
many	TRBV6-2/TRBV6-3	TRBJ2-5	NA	TGTGCCAGCAGCGCACAGGGGAGGCAAGAGACCCAGTACTTC	CASSAQGRQETQYF
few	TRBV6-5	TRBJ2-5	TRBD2	TGTGCCAGCAGTATCCGGACTAGCGAGAGTAAAGAGACCCAGTACTTC	CASSIRTSESKETQYF
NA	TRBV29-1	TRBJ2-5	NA	TGCGGCGTTGAATATCAGGCTAAAGAGACACAGTACTTC	CGVEYQAKETQYF
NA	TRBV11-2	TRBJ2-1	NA	TGTGCCAGCAGACTACACAATGAGCAGTTCTTC	CASRLHNEQFF
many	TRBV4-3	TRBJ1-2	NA	TGCGCCAGCAGCCAAGTCCCCCCTGACAGCGACTATGGCTACACCTTC	CASSQVPPDSDYGYTF
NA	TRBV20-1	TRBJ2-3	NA	TGCAGTATGAGGAGCGGGCCGAGCACAGATACGCAGTATTTT	CSMRSGPSTDTQYF
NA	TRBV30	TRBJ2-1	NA	TGTGTCTGGAGTGGCTCGACTGCCAACTCCTACAATGAGCAGTTCTTC	CVWSGSTANSYNEQFF
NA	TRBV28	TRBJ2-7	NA	TGTGCCAGCAGTCCCCTGGCGGACCAGATAGTGGAGTACTTC	CASSPLADQIVEYF
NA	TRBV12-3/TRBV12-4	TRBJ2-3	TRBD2	TGTGCCAGCAGTGTATTTCTTCGACTAGCGGGAGCTACAGATACGCAGTATTTT	CASSVFLRLAGATDTQYF
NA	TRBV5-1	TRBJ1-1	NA	TGCGCCAGCAGCTTGGACCCCAAGAACACTGAAGCTTTCTTT	CASSLDPKNTEAFF